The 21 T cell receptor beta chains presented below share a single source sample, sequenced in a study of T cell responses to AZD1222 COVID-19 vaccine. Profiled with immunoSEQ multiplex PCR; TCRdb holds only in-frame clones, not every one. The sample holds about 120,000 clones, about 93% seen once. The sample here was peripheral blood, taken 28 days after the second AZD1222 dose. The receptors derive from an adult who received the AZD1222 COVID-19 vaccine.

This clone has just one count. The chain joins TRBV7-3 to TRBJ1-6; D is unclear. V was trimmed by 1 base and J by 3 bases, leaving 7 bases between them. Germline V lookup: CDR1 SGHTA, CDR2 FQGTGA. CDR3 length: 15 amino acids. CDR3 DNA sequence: TGTGCCAGCAGCTTAATCGGTGGCTATAATTCACCCCTCCACTTT. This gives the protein CASSLIGGYNSPLHF.

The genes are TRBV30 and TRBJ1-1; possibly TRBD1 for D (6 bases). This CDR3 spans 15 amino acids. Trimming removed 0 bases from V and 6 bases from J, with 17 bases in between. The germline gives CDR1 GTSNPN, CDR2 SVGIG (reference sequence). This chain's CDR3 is CAWSVSSSQGAEAFF. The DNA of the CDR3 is TGTGCCTGGAGTGTATCGTCCTCACAGGGAGCTGAAGCTTTCTTT.

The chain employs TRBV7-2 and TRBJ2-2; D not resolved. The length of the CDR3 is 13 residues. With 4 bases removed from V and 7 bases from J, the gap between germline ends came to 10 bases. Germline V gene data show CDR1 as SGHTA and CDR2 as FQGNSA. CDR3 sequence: CASSSSMRGELFF. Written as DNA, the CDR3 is TGTGCCAGCAGCTCATCTATGCGCGGGGAGCTGTTTTTT.

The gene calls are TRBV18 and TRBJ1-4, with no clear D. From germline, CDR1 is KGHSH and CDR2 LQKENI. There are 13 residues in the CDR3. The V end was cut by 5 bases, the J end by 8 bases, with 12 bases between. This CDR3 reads CASSSRGLEKLFF. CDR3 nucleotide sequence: TGTGCCAGCTCAAGTCGGGGTCTCGAAAAACTGTTTTTT.

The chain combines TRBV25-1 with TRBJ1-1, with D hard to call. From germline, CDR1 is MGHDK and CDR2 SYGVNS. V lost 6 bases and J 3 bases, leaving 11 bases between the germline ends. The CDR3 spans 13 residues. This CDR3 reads CASSPSSYTEAFF. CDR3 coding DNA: TGTGCCAGCAGCCCATCATCCTACACTGAAGCTTTCTTT.

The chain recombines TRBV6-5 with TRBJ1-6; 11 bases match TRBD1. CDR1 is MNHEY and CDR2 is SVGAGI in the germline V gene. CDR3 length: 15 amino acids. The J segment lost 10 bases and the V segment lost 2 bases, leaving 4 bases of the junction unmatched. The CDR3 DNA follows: TGTGCCAGCAGTTACGTTGGGGACAGGGGGTCACCCCTCCACTTT. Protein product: CASSYVGDRGSPLHF.

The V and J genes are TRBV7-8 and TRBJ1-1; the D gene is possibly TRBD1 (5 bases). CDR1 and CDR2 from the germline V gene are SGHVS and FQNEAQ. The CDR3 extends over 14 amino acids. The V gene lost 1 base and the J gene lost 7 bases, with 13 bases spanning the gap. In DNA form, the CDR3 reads TGTGCCAGCAGCTTAGAGGGACCCTTAGGTGAAGCTTTCTTT. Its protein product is CASSLEGPLGEAFF.

CDR3 in DNA: TGCAGCGTTGAAAGGCAGGGGCCCCGCACAGATACGCAGTATTTT. Its protein product is CSVERQGPRTDTQYF. V gene TRBV29-1 combines with J gene TRBJ2-3, with D possibly TRBD1 on 6 matching bases. The CDR3 runs 15 residues. CDR1 is SQVTM, CDR2 ANQGSEA, per germline. The V end lost 2 bases, the J end lost 1 base, and 13 bases lay between the germline ends.

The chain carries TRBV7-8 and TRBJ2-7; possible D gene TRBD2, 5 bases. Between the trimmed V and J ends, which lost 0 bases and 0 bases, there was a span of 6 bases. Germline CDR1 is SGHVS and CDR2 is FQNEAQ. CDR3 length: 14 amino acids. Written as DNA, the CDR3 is TGTGCCAGCAGCTTAGCCGGGAACTCCTACGAGCAGTACTTC. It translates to CASSLAGNSYEQYF.

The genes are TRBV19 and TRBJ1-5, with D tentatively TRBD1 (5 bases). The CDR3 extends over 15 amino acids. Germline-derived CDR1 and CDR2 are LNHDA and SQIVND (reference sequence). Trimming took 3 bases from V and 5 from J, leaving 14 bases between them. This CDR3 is CASSIGGRSYQPQHF. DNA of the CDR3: TGTGCCAGTAGTATCGGGGGTCGCTCATATCAGCCCCAGCATTTT.

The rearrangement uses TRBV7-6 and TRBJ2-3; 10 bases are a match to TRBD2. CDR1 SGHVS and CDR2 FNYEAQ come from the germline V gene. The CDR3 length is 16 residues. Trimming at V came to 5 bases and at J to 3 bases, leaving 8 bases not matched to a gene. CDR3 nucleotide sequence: TGTGCCAGCAGCACCTCCTCTAGCGGGAGAACAGATACGCAGTATTTT. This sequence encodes CASSTSSSGRTDTQYF.

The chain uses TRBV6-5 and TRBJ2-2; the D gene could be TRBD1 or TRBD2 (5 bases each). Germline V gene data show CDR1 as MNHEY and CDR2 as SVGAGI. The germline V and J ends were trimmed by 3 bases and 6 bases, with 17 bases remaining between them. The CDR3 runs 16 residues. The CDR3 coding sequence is TGTGCCAGCAGTTATTCCGGGACGGGCAGACCCGGGGAGCTGTTTTTT. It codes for CASSYSGTGRPGELFF.

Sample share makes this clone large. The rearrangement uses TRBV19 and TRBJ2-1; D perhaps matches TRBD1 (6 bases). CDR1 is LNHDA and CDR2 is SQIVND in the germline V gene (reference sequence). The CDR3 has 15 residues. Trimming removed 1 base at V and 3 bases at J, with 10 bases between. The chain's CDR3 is CASSIGSRGYNEQFF. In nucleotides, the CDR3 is TGTGCCAGTAGTATAGGAAGCAGGGGCTACAATGAGCAGTTCTTC.

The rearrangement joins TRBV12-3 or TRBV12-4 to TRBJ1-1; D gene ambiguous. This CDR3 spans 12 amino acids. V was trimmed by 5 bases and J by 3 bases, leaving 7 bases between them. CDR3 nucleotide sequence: TGTGCCAGCAGTCTGAGTTACACTGAAGCTTTCTTT. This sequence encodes CASSLSYTEAFF.

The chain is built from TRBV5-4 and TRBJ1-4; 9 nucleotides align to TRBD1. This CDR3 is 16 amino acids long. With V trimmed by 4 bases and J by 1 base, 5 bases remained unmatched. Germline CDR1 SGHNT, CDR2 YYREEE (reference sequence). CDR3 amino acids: CASSKGQGGTNEKLFF. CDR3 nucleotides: TGTGCCAGCAGCAAGGGACAGGGAGGAACTAATGAAAAACTGTTTTTT.

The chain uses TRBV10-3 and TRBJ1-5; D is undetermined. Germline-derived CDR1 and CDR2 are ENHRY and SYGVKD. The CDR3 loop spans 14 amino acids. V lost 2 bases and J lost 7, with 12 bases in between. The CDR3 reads CAISEEAAGQPQHF. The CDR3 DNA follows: TGTGCCATCAGTGAGGAGGCGGCCGGGCAGCCCCAGCATTTT.

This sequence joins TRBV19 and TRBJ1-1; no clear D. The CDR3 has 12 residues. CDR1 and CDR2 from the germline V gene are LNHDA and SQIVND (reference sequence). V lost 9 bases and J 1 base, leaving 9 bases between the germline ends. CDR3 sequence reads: CASSLQNTEAFF. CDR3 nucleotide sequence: TGTGCCAGCTCATTACAGAACACTGAAGCTTTCTTT.

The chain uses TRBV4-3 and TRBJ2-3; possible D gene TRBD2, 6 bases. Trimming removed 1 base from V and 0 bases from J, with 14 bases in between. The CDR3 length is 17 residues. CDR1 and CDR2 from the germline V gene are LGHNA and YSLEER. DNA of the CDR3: TGCGCCAGCAGCCAAGGCGGGGCGGGGATGAGCACAGATACGCAGTATTTT. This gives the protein CASSQGGAGMSTDTQYF.

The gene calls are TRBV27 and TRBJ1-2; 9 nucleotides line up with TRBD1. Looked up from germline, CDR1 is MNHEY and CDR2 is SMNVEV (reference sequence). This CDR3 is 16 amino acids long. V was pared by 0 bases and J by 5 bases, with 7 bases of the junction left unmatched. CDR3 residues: CASSLSRTGVKYGYTF. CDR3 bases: TGTGCCAGCAGTTTATCCCGGACAGGGGTAAAATATGGCTACACCTTC.

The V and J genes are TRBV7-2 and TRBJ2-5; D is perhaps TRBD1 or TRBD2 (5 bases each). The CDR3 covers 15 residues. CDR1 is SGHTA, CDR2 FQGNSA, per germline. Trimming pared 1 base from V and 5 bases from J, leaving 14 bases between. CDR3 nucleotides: TGTGCCAGCAGCTTAGGGCTCGGGGCATGGGAGACCCAGTACTTC. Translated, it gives CASSLGLGAWETQYF.

In nucleotides, the CDR3 is TGTGCCAGCAGCGTAGCGGGACAGCCCTACGAGCAGTACTTC. Its protein product is CASSVAGQPYEQYF. The chain couples TRBV9 to TRBJ2-7, with 7 bases lining up with TRBD1. This CDR3 is 14 amino acids long. CDR1 is SGDLS and CDR2 is YYNGEE in the germline V gene. The V segment lost 0 bases and the J segment 2 bases; nucleotides outside the gene matches: 2.